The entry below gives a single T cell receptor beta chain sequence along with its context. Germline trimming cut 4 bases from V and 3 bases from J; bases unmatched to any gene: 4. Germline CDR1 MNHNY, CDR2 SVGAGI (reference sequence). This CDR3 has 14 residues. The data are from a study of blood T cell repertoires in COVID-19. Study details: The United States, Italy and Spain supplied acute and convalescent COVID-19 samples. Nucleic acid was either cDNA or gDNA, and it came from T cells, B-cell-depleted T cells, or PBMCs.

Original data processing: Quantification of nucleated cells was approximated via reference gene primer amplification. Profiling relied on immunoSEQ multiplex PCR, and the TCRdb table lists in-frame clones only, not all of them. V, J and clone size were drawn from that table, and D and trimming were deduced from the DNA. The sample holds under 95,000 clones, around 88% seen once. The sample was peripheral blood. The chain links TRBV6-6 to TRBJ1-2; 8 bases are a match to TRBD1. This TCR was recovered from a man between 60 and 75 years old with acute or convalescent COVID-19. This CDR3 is CASSLMTGDYGYTF. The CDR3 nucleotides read TGTGCCAGCAGTTTGATGACAGGGGACTATGGCTACACCTTC.